This T cell receptor (beta chain) was retrieved from a study of beta chain features in type 1 diabetes. About the research overall: Across the samples, about 110,000,000 sorted cells were examined in total. Study findings and constraints: Shortening that was moderate but significant affected the TCRB CDR3s of Type 1 diabetes patients in all four CD4+ subsets.

Reverse transcription of all isolated RNA meant that expressed TCRB transcripts were sequenced. The method was immunoSEQ multiplex PCR; TCRdb's version includes in-frame clones alone and lacks a portion of them. There are about 340,000 clones in the sample; around 7.6% occur only once, and under 0.5% lies in the top ten. Trimming took 6 bases from V and 2 from J; bases not matched to a gene: 11. The CDR3 runs 18 residues. Germline loops: CDR1 LNHDA, CDR2 SQIVND (reference sequence). This clone was seen repeatedly, ten times or more. No antigen is known for it. The sequenced material came from central memory CD4+ T cells from blood. This TCR was sampled from a woman aged 18-29 years in good health. The rearrangement uses TRBV19 and TRBJ1-5, with 12 bases fitting TRBD1. The CDR3 sequence: CASSAGDRGQGGNQPQHF. CDR3 nucleotide sequence: TGTGCCAGTAGCGCGGGGGACAGGGGGCAGGGCGGCAATCAGCCCCAGCATTTT.